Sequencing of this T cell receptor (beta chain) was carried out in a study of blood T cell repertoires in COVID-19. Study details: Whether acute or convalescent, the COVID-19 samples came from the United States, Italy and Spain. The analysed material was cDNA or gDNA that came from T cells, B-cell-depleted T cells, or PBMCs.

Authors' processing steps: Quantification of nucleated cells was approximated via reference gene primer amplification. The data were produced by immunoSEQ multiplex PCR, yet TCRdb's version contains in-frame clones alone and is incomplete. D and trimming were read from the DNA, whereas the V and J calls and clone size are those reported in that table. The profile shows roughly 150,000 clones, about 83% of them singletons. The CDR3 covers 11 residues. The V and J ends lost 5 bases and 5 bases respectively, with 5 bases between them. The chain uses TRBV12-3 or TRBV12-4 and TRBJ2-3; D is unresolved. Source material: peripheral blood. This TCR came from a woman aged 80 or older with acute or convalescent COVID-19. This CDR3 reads CASSPRDTQYF. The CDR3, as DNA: TGTGCCAGCAGTCCTCGAGATACGCAGTATTTT.